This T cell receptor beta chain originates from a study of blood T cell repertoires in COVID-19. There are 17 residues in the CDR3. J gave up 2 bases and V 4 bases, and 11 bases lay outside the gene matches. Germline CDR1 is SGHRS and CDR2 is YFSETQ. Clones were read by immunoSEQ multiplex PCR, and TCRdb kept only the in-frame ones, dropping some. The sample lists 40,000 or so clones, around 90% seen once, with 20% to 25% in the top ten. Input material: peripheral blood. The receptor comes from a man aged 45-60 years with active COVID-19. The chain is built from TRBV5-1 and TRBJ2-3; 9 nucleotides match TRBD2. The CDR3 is CASSPTLLAGHTDTQYF. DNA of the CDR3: TGCGCCAGCAGCCCTACCCTACTAGCGGGCCACACAGATACGCAGTATTTT.